This T cell receptor beta chain was profiled in a study of T cells after yellow fever vaccination. TCRdb called the 5' RACE reads again in MiXCR, with one record for every CDR3 protein. Of some 320,000 distinct CDR3 sequences detected, 8.7% appear once; the ten largest clones hold 15% to 20%. This CDR3 region has 13 residues. Looked up from germline, CDR1 is SQVTM and CDR2 is ANQGSEA. Losses at the gene ends were 7 bases for V and 4 bases for J; bases not matched to a gene: 5. The gene calls are TRBV29-1 and TRBJ1-5, with 9 bases fitting TRBD1. This specimen consisted of PBMCs, obtained on the day of the first yellow fever vaccination. The clonotype originates from a young man who received the YFV17D yellow fever vaccine. CDR3 sequence reads: CSAGTGLNQPQHF. The CDR3, as DNA: TGCAGCGCGGGGACAGGGCTTAATCAGCCCCAGCATTTT.